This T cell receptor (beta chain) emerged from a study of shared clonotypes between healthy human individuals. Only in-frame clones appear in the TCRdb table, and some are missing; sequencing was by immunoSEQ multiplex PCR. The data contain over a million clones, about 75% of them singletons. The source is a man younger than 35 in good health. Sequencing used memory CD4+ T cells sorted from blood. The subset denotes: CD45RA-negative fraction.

The CDR3 coding sequence is TGTGCCAGCAGTTTACGAGTAACCGAGCAGTACTTC. Encoded protein: CASSLRVTEQYF. The rearrangement joins TRBV28 to TRBJ2-7; D is ambiguous. CDR1 and CDR2 from the germline V gene are MDHEN and SYDVKM. Trimming shortened V by 2 bases and J by 6 bases, and 8 bases separated the two germline ends. This CDR3 has 12 amino acids. Drawing the rest from reference TRBV28 and TRBJ2-7, the complete variable domain is DVKVTQSSRYLVKRTGEKVFLECVQDMDHENMFWYRQDPGLGLRLIYFSYDVKMKEKGDIPEGYSVSREKKERFSLILESASTNQTSMYLCASSLRVTEQYFGPGTRLTVT.